This record looks at one T cell receptor (beta chain) sequence and its context. CDR1 is MNHEY, CDR2 SVGAGI, per germline. The germline V and J ends were trimmed by 5 bases and 4 bases, with 9 bases remaining between them. The CDR3 has 12 residues. This entry belongs to a study of siplizumab effects on memory and regulatory T cells. Clones were sequenced by immunoSEQ multiplex PCR, and TCRdb holds only the in-frame ones, with some missing. The repertoire includes roughly 120,000 clones, 92% of them detected once, and about 0.7% sits in the top ten. V gene TRBV6-5 combines with J gene TRBJ2-7; D is perhaps TRBD1 (6 bases). The clonotype originates from a human donor in good health. Source material: Tregs sorted from blood. The CDR3 here is CASSTQGYEQYF. The CDR3 region has the DNA TGTGCCAGCAGTACACAGGGTTACGAGCAGTACTTC.